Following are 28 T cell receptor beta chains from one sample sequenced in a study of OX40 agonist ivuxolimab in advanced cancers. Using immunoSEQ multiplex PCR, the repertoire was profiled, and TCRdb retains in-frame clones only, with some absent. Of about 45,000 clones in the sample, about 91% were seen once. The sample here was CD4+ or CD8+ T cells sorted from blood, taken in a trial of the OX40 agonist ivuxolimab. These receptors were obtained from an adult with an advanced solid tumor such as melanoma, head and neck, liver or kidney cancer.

The CDR3 protein is CASTPGGELFF. Written as DNA, the CDR3 is TGTGCCAGCACCCCCGGTGGGGAGCTGTTTTTT. This sequence joins TRBV6-5 and TRBJ2-2, with unresolved D. The CDR3 runs to 11 residues. V lost 7 bases and J lost 8, with 8 bases in between. From germline, CDR1 is MNHEY and CDR2 SVGAGI.

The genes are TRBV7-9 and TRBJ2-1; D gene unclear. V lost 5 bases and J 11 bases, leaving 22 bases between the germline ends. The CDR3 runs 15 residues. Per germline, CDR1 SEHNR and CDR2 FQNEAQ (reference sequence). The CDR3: CASSLGTTFHFKQFF. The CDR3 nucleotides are TGTGCCAGCAGCCTTGGCACGACTTTCCATTTTAAGCAGTTCTTC.

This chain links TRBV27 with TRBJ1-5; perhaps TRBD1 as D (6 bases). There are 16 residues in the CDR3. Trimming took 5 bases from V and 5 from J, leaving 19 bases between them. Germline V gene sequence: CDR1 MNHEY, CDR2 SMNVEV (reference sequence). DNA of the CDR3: TGTGCCAGCAGTCCCATTCCTAGAGAGGGGGATCAGCCCCAGCATTTT. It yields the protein CASSPIPREGDQPQHF.

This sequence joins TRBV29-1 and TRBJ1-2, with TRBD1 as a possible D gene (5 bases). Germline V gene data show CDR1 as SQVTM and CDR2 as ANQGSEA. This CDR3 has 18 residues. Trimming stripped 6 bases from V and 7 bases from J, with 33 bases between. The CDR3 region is CSVRTPPRDGIDSSGYTF. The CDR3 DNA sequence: TGCAGCGTCCGAACCCCCCCTCGGGACGGGATAGATAGTAGTGGCTACACCTTC.

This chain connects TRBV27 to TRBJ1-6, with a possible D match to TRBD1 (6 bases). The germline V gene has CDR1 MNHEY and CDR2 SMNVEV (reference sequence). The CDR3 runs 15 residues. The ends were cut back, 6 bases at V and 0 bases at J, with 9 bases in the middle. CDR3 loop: CASRQGSSYNSPLHF. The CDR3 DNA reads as TGTGCCAGCAGACAGGGCAGCTCCTATAATTCACCCCTCCACTTT.

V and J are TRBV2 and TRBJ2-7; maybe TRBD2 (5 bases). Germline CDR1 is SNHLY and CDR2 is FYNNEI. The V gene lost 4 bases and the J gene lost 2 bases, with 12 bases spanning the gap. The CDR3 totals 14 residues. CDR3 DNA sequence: TGTGCCAGCAGTGTTCCGGACGGGACCTACGAGCAGTACTTC. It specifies CASSVPDGTYEQYF.

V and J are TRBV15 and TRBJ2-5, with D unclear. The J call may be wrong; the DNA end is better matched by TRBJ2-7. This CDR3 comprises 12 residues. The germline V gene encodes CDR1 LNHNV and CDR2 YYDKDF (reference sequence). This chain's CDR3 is CATSPGRYEQYF. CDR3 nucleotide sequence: TGTGCCACCAGCCCTGGGCGGTACGAGCAGTACTTC.

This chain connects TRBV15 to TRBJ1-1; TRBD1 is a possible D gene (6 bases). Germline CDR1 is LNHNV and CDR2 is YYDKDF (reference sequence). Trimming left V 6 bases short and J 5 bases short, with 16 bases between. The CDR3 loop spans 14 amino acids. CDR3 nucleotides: TGTGCCACCAGAAAAGAACAGGGCCGGACTGAAGCTTTCTTT. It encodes CATRKEQGRTEAFF. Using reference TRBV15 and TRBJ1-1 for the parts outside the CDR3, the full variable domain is DAMVIQNPRYQVTQFGKPVTLSCSQTLNHNVMYWYQQKSSQAPKLLFHYYDKDFNNEADTPDNFQSRRPNTSFCFLDIRSPGLGDTAMYLCATRKEQGRTEAFFGQGTRLTVV.

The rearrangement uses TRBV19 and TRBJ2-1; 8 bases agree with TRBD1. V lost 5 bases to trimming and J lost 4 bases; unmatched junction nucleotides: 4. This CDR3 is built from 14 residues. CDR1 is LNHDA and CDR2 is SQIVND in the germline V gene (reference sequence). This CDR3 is CASSVQGAYNEQFF. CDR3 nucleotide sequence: TGTGCCAGTAGTGTCCAGGGGGCGTACAATGAGCAGTTCTTC. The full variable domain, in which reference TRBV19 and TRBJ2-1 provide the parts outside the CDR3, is DGGITQSPKYLFRKEGQNVTLSCEQNLNHDAMYWYRQDPGQGLRLIYYSQIVNDFQKGDIAEGYSVSREKKESFPLTVTSAQKNPTAFYLCASSVQGAYNEQFFGPGTRLTVL.

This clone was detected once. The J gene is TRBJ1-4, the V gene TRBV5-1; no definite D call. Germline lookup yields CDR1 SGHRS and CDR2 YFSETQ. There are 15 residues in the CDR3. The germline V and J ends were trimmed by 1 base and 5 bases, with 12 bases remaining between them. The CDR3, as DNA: TGCGCCAGCAGCTTGCCTGCAGGTCCCAATGAAAAACTGTTTTTT. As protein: CASSLPAGPNEKLFF. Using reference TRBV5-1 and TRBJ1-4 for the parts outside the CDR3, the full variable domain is KAGVTQTPRYLIKTRGQQVTLSCSPISGHRSVSWYQQTPGQGLQFLFEYFSETQRNKGNFPGRFSGRQFSNSRSEMNVSTLELGDSALYLCASSLPAGPNEKLFFGSGTQLSVL.

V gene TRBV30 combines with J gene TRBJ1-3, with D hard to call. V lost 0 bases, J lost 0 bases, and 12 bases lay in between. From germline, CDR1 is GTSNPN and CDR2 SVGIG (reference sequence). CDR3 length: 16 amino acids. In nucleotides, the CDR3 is TGTGCCTGGAGTGTATCAGGCGAATCCTCTGGAAACACCATATATTTT. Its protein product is CAWSVSGESSGNTIYF.

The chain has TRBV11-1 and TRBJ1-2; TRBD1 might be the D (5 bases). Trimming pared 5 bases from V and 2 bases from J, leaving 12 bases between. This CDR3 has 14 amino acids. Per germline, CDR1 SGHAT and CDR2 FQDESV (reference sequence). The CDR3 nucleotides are TGTGCCAGCAGCCCGGTGACAGCAAACTATGGCTACACCTTC. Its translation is CASSPVTANYGYTF.

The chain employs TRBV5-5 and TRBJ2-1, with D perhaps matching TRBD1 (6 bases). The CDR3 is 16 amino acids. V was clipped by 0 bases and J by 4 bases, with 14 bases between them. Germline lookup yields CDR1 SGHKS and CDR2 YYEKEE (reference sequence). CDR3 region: CASSLAFGTPYNEQFF. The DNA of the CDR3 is TGTGCCAGCAGCTTGGCCTTCGGGACACCGTACAATGAGCAGTTCTTC. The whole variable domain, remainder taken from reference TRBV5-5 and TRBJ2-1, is DAGVTQSPTHLIKTRGQQVTLRCSPISGHKSVSWYQQVLGQGPQFIFQYYEKEERGRGNFPDRFSARQFPNYSSELNVNALLLGDSALYLCASSLAFGTPYNEQFFGPGTRLTVL.

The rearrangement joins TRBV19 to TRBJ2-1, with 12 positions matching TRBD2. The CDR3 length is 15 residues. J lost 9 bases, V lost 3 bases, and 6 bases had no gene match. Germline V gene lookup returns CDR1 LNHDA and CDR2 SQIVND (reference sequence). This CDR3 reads CASSMTSGSLTEQFF. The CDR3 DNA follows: TGTGCCAGTAGTATGACTAGCGGGAGTCTTACTGAGCAGTTCTTC.

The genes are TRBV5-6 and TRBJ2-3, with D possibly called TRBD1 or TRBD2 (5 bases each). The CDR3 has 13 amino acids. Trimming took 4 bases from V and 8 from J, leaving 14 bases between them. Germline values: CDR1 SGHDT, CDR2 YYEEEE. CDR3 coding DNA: TGTGCCAGCAGCCACGGGGACGGCGGTACGCAGTATTTT. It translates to CASSHGDGGTQYF.

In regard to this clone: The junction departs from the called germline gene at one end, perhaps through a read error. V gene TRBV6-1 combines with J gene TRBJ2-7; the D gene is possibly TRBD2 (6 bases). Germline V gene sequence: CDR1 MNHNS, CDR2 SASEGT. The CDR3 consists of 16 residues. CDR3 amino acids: CASSGSNRDFSHEQYF. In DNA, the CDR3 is TGTGCCAGCAGTGGGTCTAACCGGGACTTCTCCCACGAGCAGTACTTC.

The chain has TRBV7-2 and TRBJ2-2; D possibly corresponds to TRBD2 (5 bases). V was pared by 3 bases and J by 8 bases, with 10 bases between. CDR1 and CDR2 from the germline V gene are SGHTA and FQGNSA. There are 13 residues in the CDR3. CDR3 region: CASSFGWTGELFF. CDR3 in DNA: TGTGCCAGCAGCTTCGGGTGGACTGGGGAGCTGTTTTTT.

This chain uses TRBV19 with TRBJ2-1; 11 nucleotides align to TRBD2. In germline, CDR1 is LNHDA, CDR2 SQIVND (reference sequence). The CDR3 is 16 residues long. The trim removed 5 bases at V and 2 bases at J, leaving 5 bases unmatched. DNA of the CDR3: TGTGCCAGTAGTTATGGACTAGCGGGCACCTACAATGAGCAGTTCTTC. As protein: CASSYGLAGTYNEQFF.

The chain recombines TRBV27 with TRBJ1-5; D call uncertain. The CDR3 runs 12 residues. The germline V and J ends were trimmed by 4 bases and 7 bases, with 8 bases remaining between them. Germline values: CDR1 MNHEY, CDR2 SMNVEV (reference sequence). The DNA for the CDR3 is TGTGCCAGCAGTTCGGGGAACCAGCCCCAGCATTTT. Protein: CASSSGNQPQHF.

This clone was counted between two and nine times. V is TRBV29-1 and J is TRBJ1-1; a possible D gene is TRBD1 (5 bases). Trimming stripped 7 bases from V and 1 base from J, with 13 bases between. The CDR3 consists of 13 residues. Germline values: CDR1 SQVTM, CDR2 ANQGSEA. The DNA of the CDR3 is TGCAGCGCTAACGGACACTCGAACACTGAAGCTTTCTTT. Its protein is CSANGHSNTEAFF.

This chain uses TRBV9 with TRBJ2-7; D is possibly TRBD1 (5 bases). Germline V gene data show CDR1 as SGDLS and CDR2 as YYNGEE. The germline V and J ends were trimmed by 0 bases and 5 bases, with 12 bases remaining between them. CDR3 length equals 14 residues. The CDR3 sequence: CASSVGQYFDEQYF. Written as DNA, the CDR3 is TGTGCCAGCAGCGTAGGACAGTACTTCGACGAGCAGTACTTC.

The CDR3 is CACSGTSDSYEQYF. The CDR3 DNA sequence: TGTGCCTGTTCGGGGACTAGCGACTCCTACGAGCAGTACTTC. The rearrangement joins TRBV19 to TRBJ2-7, with TRBD2 matching 10 bases. Losses at the gene ends were 11 bases for V and 0 bases for J; bases not matched to a gene: 7. The germline CDR1 and CDR2 sequences are LNHDA and SQIVND (reference sequence). This CDR3 is 14 amino acids long.

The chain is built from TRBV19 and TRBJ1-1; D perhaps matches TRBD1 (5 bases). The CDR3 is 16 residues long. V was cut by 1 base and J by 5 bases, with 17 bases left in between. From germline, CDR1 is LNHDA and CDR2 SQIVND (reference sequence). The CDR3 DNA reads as TGTGCCAGTAGTATAGTTGGGGGTGCGTCCGGAACTGAAGCTTTCTTT. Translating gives CASSIVGGASGTEAFF.

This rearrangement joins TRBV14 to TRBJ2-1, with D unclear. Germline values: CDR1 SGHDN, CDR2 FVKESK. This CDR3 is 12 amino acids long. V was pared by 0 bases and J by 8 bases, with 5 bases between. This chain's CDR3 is CASSQDFHEQFF. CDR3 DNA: TGTGCCAGCAGCCAAGATTTTCATGAGCAGTTCTTC. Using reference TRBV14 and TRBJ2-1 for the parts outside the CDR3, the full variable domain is EAGVTQFPSHSVIEKGQTVTLRCDPISGHDNLYWYRRVMGKEIKFLLHFVKESKQDESGMPNNRFLAERTGGTYSTLKVQPAELEDSGVYFCASSQDFHEQFFGPGTRLTVL.

CDR3 amino acids: CASSSLAGANEQYF. CDR3 DNA sequence: TGTGCCAGCAGTTCCCTAGCGGGAGCCAACGAGCAGTACTTC. This rearrangement joins TRBV28 to TRBJ2-7, with 10 bases that match TRBD2. The germline gives CDR1 MDHEN, CDR2 SYDVKM. J lost 5 bases, V lost 4 bases, and 5 bases had no gene match. The CDR3 is made up of 14 amino acids.

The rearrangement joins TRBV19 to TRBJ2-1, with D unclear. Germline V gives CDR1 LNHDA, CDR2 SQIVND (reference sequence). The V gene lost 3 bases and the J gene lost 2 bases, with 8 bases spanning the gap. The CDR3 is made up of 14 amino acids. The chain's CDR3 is CASSILGTYNEQFF. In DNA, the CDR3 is TGTGCCAGTAGTATCCTAGGAACCTACAATGAGCAGTTCTTC.

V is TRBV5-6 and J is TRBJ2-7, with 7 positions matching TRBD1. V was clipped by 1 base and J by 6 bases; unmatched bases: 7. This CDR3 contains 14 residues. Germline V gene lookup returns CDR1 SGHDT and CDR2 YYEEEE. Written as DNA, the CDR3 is TGTGCCAGCAGCTTGACAGGGGCAGATCGCGAGCAGTACTTC. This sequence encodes CASSLTGADREQYF.

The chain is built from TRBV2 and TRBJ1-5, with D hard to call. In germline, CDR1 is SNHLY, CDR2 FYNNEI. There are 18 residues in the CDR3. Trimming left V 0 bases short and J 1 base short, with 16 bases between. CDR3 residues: CASSEANIALKSNQPQHF. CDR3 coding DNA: TGTGCCAGCAGTGAAGCTAATATCGCATTAAAGAGCAATCAGCCCCAGCATTTT.